The clone carrying this T cell receptor beta chain showed up just a few times. The antigen is not known. This sample was taken from a study of cytomegalovirus exposure and HLA in healthy donors. Overall study findings and caveats: Among the sequence variants, a highly shared cluster was likely an artifact of sequencing.

13 Jbeta primers and 60 Vbeta primers were used for the PCR. Sequencing used immunoSEQ multiplex PCR; TCRdb keeps in-frame clones, though not all of them. There are roughly 180,000 clones in the sample; roughly 80% occur only once, and roughly 1% lies in the top ten. Deletions cut 0 bases from V and 10 bases from J, with 10 bases between. The CDR3 runs to 12 residues. The germline gives CDR1 SGHRS, CDR2 YFSETQ. Sequencing input: PBMCs. The receptor was isolated from a man aged 30-40 years in good health and CMV-seronegative. The gene calls are TRBV5-1 and TRBJ1-1; D is undetermined. The CDR3 spells CASSLDAGRAFF. For the CDR3, the DNA is TGCGCCAGCAGCTTGGATGCGGGTAGAGCTTTCTTT.